These 10 T cell receptor beta chains came from one sample sequenced in a study of blood T cell repertoires in COVID-19. TCRdb's copy holds only in-frame clones and misses some; the assay was immunoSEQ multiplex PCR. The sample contains about 500,000 clones, 89% of which appear only once. The sequenced sample consisted of peripheral blood. The receptors here all came from a man aged 18 to 29 with COVID-19, enrolled during active disease.

The V call is TRBV6-5, the J call TRBJ2-7, with TRBD2 as a possible D gene (5 bases). The CDR3 extends over 12 amino acids. From germline, CDR1 is MNHEY and CDR2 SVGAGI. V was pared by 2 bases and J by 5 bases, with 7 bases between. CDR3 amino acids: CASSYTGDEQYF. The DNA for the CDR3 is TGTGCCAGCAGTTACACCGGGGACGAGCAGTACTTC.

This clone was recorded a few times. The CDR3 reads CAIRQGAGNTIYF. Here the CDR3 DNA reads TGTGCCATTCGGCAGGGGGCTGGAAACACCATATATTTT. The chain links TRBV15 to TRBJ1-3; 7 bases line up with TRBD1. Looked up from germline, CDR1 is LNHNV and CDR2 is YYDKDF (reference sequence). The CDR3 is 13 amino acids. Trimming took 10 bases from V and 2 from J; bases not matched to a gene: 5.

This chain uses TRBV27 with TRBJ2-3; no reliable D call. Germline values: CDR1 MNHEY, CDR2 SMNVEV (reference sequence). V lost 6 bases to trimming and J lost 5 bases, with 12 bases between them. This CDR3 has 13 residues. Here the CDR3 DNA reads TGTGCCAGCAGCCCCCCCGGTGGAGATACGCAGTATTTT. Encoded protein: CASSPPGGDTQYF.

The chain recombines TRBV5-8 with TRBJ2-7; 7 bases align to TRBD1. Germline assignment: CDR1 SGHTS and CDR2 YDEGEE. J gave up 6 bases and V 4 bases, and 13 bases lay outside the gene matches. The CDR3 covers 15 residues. The CDR3 spells CASSPRQGGDFEQYF. Written as DNA, the CDR3 is TGTGCCAGCAGCCCTCGACAGGGTGGGGATTTCGAGCAGTACTTC.

The V call is TRBV19, the J call TRBJ1-1, with a weak D call TRBD1 (6 bases). Germline V gives CDR1 LNHDA, CDR2 SQIVND (reference sequence). Between the trimmed V and J ends, which lost 3 bases and 7 bases, there was a span of 18 bases. The CDR3 is made up of 15 amino acids. The CDR3 loop reads CASSMLGGYAGEAFF. The CDR3 nucleotides read TGTGCCAGTAGTATGTTAGGGGGATACGCAGGTGAAGCTTTCTTT.

The CDR3 DNA follows: TGTGCCAGCAGAACTAGAGGGCGGCAGTTCTTC. This translates into CASRTRGRQFF. This rearrangement joins TRBV12-3 or TRBV12-4 to TRBJ2-1; D possibly corresponds to TRBD2 (5 bases). Between the trimmed V and J ends, which lost 6 bases and 12 bases, there was a span of 12 bases. The CDR3 totals 11 residues.

This clone was recorded a few times. The rearrangement uses TRBV2 and TRBJ1-2, with D uncertain. CDR3 size: 14 residues. With 2 bases removed from V and 3 bases from J, the gap between germline ends came to 10 bases. Germline CDR1 reads SNHLY; CDR2 reads FYNNEI. The CDR3 region is CASSEIGRDYGYTF. CDR3 bases: TGTGCCAGCAGTGAAATTGGCCGGGACTATGGCTACACCTTC.

The CDR3 reads CASSQDSRDTIYF. In nucleotides, the CDR3 is TGCGCCAGCAGCCAAGATAGCAGGGACACCATATATTTT. The chain is built from TRBV4-1 and TRBJ1-3, with D perhaps matching TRBD1 (5 bases). Germline V gene lookup returns CDR1 MGHRA and CDR2 YSYEKL. CDR3 length: 13 amino acids. V shed 0 bases and J shed 8 bases, with 8 bases lying between them.

The chain couples TRBV10-2 to TRBJ2-4; D is possibly TRBD2 (6 bases). Trimming removed 4 bases from V and 3 bases from J, with 10 bases in between. The germline V gene has CDR1 WSHSY and CDR2 SAAADI. The length of the CDR3 is 14 residues. The CDR3 sequence is CASSAGTVKNIQYF. The CDR3 DNA reads TGCGCCAGCAGTGCTGGGACTGTCAAAAACATTCAGTACTTC.

In this sample, this clone turned up once. The chain combines TRBV7-8 with TRBJ1-5, with D possibly TRBD1 on 5 matching bases. V lost 1 base and J lost 5, with 18 bases in between. Germline V gene lookup returns CDR1 SGHVS and CDR2 FQNEAQ. This CDR3 spans 17 amino acids. CDR3 protein: CASSLDTRVAIDQPQHF. As DNA, the CDR3 is TGTGCCAGCAGCTTAGATACCAGGGTGGCTATTGATCAGCCCCAGCATTTT.